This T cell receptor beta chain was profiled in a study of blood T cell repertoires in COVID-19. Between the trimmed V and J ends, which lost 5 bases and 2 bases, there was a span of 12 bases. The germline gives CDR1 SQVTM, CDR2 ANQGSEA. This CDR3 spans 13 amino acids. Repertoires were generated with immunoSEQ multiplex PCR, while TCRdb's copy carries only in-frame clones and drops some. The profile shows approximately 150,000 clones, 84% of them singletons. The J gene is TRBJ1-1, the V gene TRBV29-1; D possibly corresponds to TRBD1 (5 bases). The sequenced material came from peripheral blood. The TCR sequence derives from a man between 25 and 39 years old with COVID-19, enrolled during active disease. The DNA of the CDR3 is TGCAGCGTTCGGGGGGGGGTCAACACTGAAGCTTTCTTT. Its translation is CSVRGGVNTEAFF.